The 2 T cell receptor beta chains listed next were all sequenced from one sample in a study of blood T cells in healthy people across ages. Through a sample-barcoded 5' primer and a J-beta primer mix, a second PCR was run for roughly 7 to 11 cycles. TCRdb re-analysed the 5' RACE reads in MiXCR, keeping a single row per CDR3 protein. The sample shows about 900,000 distinct CDR3 sequences, roughly 52% of them seen only once. The material sequenced was blood. These receptors came from a man under 40 in good health.

This clonotype has only a few counts. The rearrangement joins TRBV5-6 to TRBJ2-1, with a possible D match to TRBD2 (6 bases). The CDR3 contains 16 residues. Between the trimmed V and J ends, which lost 5 bases and 2 bases, there was a span of 17 bases. Germline CDR1 SGHDT, CDR2 YYEEEE. CDR3 protein: CASSLLARGTYNEQFF. For the CDR3, the DNA is TGTGCCAGCAGTTTGTTGGCGCGGGGCACCTACAATGAGCAGTTCTTC.

As for this clonotype: One end of the junction fails to match germline, which may point to a read error. The chain links TRBV3-1 to TRBJ2-3, with D possibly matching TRBD2 (5 bases). The CDR3 spans 15 residues. Looked up from germline, CDR1 is LGHDT and CDR2 is YNNKEL (reference sequence). CDR3 nucleotides: TGTGCCAGCAGCCAAGGACTATCCTTTGGAGATGCGCAGTATTTT. The encoded protein is CASSQGLSFGDAQYF.